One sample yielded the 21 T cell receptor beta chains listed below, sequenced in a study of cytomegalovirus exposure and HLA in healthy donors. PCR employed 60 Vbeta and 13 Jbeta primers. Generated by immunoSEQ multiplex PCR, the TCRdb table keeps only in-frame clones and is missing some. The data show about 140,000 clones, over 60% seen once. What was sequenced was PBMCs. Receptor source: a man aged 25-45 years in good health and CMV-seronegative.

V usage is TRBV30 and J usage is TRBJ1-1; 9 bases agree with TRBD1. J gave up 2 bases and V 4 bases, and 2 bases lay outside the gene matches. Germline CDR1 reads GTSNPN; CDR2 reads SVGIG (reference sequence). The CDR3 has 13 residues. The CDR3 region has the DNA TGTGCCTGGAAGGACAGGGGTAACACTGAAGCTTTCTTT. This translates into CAWKDRGNTEAFF.

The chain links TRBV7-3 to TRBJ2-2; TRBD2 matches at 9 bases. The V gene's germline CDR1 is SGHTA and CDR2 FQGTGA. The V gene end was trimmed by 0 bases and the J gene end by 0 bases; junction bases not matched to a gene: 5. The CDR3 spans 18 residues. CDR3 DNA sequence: TGTGCCAGCAGCTTAACTCCCTCTAGCGGGGCGAACACCGGGGAGCTGTTTTTT. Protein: CASSLTPSSGANTGELFF. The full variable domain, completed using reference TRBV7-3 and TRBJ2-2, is GAGVSQTPSNKVTEKGKYVELRCDPISGHTALYWYRQSLGQGPEFLIYFQGTGAADDSGLPNDRFFAVRPEGSVSTLKIQRTERGDSAVYLCASSLTPSSGANTGELFFGEGSRLTVL.

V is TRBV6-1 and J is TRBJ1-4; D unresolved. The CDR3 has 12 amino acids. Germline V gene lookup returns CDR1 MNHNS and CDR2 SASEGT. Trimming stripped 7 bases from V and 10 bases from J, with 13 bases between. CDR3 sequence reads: CASTTEAGKLFF. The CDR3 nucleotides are TGTGCCAGCACCACGGAGGCGGGAAAACTGTTTTTT.

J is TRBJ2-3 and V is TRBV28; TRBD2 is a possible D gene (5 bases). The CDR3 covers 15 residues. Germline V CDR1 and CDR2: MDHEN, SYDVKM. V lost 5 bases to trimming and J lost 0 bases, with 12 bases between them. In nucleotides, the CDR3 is TGTGCCAGCAGTCAACCAACTAGAAGCACAGATACGCAGTATTTT. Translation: CASSQPTRSTDTQYF.

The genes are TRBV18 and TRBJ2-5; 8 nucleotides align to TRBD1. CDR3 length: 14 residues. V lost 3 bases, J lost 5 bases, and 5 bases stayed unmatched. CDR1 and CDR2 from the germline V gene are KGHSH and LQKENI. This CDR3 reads CASSPQGAQETQYF. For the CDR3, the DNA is TGTGCCAGCTCACCGCAGGGGGCGCAGGAGACCCAGTACTTC.

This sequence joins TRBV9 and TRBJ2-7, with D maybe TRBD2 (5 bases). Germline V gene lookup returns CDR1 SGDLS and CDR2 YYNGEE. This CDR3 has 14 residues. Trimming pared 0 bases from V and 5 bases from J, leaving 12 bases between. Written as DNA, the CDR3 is TGTGCCAGCAGCGTAGCCGAGGGTCCCAACGAGCAGTACTTC. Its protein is CASSVAEGPNEQYF.

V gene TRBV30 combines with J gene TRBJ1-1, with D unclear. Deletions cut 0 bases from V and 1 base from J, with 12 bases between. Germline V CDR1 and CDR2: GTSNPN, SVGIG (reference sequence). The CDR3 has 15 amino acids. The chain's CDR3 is CAWSVQPTANTEAFF. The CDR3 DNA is TGTGCCTGGAGTGTACAGCCGACGGCGAACACTGAAGCTTTCTTT. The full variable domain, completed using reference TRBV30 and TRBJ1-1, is SQTIHQWPATLVQPVGSPLSLECTVEGTSNPNLYWYRQAAGRGLQLLFYSVGIGQISSEVPQNLSASRPQDRQFILSSKKLLLSDSGFYLCAWSVQPTANTEAFFGQGTRLTVV.

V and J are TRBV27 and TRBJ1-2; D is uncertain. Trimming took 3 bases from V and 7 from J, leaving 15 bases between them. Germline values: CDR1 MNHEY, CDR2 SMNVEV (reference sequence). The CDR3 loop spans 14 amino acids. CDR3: CASSLSYVGGGYTF. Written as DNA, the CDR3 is TGTGCCAGCAGTTTGTCCTACGTTGGCGGTGGCTACACCTTC.

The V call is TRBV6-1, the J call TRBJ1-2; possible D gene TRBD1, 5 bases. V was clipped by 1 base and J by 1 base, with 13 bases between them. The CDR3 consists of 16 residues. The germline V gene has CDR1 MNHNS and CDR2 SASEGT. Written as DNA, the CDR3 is TGTGCCAGCAGTGAAGAAAAGGGGCGAAGTAACTATGGCTACACCTTC. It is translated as CASSEEKGRSNYGYTF.

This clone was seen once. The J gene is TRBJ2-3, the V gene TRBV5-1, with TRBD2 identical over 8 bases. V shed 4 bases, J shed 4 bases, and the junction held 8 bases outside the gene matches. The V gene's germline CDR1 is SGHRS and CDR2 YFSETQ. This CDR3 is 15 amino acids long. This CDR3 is CASSPREGLPDTQYF. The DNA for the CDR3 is TGCGCCAGCAGCCCACGGGAGGGGTTGCCAGATACGCAGTATTTT.

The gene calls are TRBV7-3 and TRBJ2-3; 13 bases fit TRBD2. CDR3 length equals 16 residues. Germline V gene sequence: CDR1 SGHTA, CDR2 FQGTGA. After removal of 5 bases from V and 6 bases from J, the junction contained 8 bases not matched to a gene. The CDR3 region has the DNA TGTGCCAGCAGCCCCGGACTAGCGGGAGCCCGCGATACGCAGTATTTT. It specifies CASSPGLAGARDTQYF.

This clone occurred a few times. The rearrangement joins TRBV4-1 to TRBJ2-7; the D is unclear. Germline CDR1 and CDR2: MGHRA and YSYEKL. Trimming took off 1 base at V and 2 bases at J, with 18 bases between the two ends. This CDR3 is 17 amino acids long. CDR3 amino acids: CASSQVDFVGPPYEQYF. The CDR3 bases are TGCGCCAGCAGCCAAGTTGATTTTGTGGGCCCACCCTACGAGCAGTACTTC.

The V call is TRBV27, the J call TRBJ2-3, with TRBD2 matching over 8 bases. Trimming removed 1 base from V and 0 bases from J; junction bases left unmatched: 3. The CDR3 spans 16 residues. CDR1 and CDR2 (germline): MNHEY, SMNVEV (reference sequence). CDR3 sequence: CASSLLPSGSTDTQYF. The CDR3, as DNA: TGTGCCAGCAGTTTATTGCCTAGCGGGAGCACAGATACGCAGTATTTT.

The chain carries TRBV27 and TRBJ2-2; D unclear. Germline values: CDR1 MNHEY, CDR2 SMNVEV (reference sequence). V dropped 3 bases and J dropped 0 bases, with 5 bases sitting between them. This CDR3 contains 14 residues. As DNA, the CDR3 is TGTGCCAGCAGTTTGGGCCCGAACACCGGGGAGCTGTTTTTT. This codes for CASSLGPNTGELFF.

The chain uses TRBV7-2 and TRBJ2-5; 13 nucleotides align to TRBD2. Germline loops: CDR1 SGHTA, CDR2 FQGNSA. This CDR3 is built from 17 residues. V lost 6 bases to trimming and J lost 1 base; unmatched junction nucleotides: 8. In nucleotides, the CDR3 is TGTGCCAGCAGACGACCGGGACTAGCGGGACTCCAAGAGACCCAGTACTTC. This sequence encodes CASRRPGLAGLQETQYF.

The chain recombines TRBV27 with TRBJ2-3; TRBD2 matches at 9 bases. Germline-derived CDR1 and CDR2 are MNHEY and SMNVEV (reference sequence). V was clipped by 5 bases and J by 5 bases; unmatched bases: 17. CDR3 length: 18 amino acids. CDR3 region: CASSPRLLREGQEDTQYF. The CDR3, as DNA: TGTGCCAGCAGTCCCCGCCTCTTGCGGGAGGGCCAGGAAGATACGCAGTATTTT.

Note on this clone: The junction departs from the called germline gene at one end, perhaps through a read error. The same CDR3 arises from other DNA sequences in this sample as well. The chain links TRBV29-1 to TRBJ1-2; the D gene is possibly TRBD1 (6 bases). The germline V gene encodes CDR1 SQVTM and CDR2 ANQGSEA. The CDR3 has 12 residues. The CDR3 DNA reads TGCAGCGGCCGACAGGAGTCATATGGCTACACCTTT. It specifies CSGRQESYGYTF.

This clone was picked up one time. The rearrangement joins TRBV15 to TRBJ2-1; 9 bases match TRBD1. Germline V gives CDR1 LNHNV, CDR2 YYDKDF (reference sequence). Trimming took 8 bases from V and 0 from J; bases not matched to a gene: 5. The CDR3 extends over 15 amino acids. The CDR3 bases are TGTGCCACCGCACAGGGGGCCAACTCCTACAATGAGCAGTTCTTC. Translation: CATAQGANSYNEQFF.

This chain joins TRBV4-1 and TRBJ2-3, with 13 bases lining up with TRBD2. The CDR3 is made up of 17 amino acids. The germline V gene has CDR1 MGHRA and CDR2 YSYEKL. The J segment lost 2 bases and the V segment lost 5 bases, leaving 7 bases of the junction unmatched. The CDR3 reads CASSSPGTSGDTDTQYF. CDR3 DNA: TGCGCCAGCAGCTCCCCCGGGACTAGCGGGGACACAGATACGCAGTATTTT.

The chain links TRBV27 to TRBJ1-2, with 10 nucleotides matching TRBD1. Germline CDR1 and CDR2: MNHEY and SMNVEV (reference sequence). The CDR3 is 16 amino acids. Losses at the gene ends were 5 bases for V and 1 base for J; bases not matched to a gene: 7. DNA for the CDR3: TGTGCCAGCAGTCCAGGACAGGGGGAGATTAACTATGGCTACACCTTC. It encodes CASSPGQGEINYGYTF.

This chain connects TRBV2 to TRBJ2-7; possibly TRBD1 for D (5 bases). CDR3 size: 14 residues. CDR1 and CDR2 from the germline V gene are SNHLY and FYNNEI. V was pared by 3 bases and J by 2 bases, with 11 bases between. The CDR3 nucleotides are TGTGCCAGCAGTGACGGCAGGGCCCCCTACGAGCAGTACTTC. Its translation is CASSDGRAPYEQYF.